Sequencing of this T cell receptor beta chain was carried out in a study of shared clonotypes between healthy human individuals. Overall study results and limits: The study found approximately 5% of naive CD4 clonotypes shared across several donors.

Note on this clone: The antigen remains unidentified.

The data were produced by immunoSEQ multiplex PCR, yet TCRdb's version contains in-frame clones alone and is incomplete. Of roughly 200,000 clones in the sample, 65% to 80% were seen once. A CD45RA-negative memory subset and a CD45RA+ naive subset were separated from the CD4+ cells. The CDR3 has 14 amino acids. Trimming shortened V by 5 bases and J by 2 bases, and 13 bases separated the two germline ends. Per germline, CDR1 SGHKS and CDR2 YYEKEE (reference sequence). The chain has TRBV5-5 and TRBJ1-2, with TRBD1 as a possible D gene (5 bases). This sequence was found in a man under 40 in good health. Input material: memory CD4+ T cells sorted from blood. The subset: CD45RA-negative fraction. CDR3: CASRLDRNNYGYTF. The CDR3 DNA follows: TGTGCCAGCAGACTAGACAGAAACAACTATGGCTACACCTTC.